These T cell receptor beta chains were read from a single sample in a study of cytotoxic CD8 clonotypes in ibrutinib-treated CLL. Assay used: immunoSEQ multiplex PCR; TCRdb lists only in-frame clones, some missing. The sample holds approximately 280,000 clones; 76% are singletons and the top ten take about 6%. Material: PBMCs, obtained at disease progression, from a patient treated with ibrutinib. The source of these receptors is a human donor with chronic lymphocytic leukemia. Both conserved end residues are part of each CDR3. The D gene is left open where the match is weak. Rows may omit the clone size; those that give it use once, few, many or a size class.

clone_size	d_call	j_call	v_call	cdr3_nt	cdr3_aa
-	-	TRBJ1-6	TRBV6-6	TGTGCCAGCAGTTCCCCCGGGACCGGTAATTCACCCCTCCACTTT	CASSSPGTGNSPLHF
-	TRBD1	TRBJ2-7	TRBV2	TGTGCCAGCAGTTTCCGGGACAGAAAATATAGATACCTCTACGAGCAGTACTTC	CASSFRDRKYRYLYEQYF
-	-	TRBJ2-7	TRBV15	TGTGCCACCAGCAGCTACCCTATGGGCAGGAATTACGAGCAGTACTTC	CATSSYPMGRNYEQYF
-	-	TRBJ2-1	TRBV7-8	TGTGCCAGCAGCTCAAGGCGTGAGCAGTTCTTC	CASSSRREQFF
once	-	TRBJ2-2	TRBV6-4	TGTGCCAGCAGTGACTACGGGTTTACCGGGGAGCTGTTTTTT	CASSDYGFTGELFF
-	TRBD2	TRBJ2-3	TRBV5-4	TGTGCCAGCAGCTTGGGTAGCGGGAGGGCCTTCGTAAGGTTCACAGATACGCAGTATTTT	CASSLGSGRAFVRFTDTQYF
-	-	TRBJ1-5	TRBV11-2	TGTGCCAGCAGCTTAGCCGGCAATCAGCCCCAGCATTTT	CASSLAGNQPQHF
once	TRBD2	TRBJ2-3	TRBV10-2	TGCGCCAGCAGTGAGTCGGGGACTAGCGGGGGGGTCACAGATACGCAGTATTTT	CASSESGTSGGVTDTQYF
-	TRBD1	TRBJ1-5	TRBV10-3	TGTGCCATCAGTGAGTCAGGACAGGGGAGCAATCAGCCCCAGCATTTT	CAISESGQGSNQPQHF
-	-	TRBJ1-2	TRBV27	TGTGCCAGCAGTCGCAACCCGTCTAACTATGGCTACACCTTC	CASSRNPSNYGYTF
few	-	TRBJ2-7	TRBV19	TGTGCCAGTAGTATAGGGGGTTACCTCCACGAGCAGTACTTC	CASSIGGYLHEQYF
-	-	TRBJ1-3	TRBV7-2	TGTGCCAGCAGCTTAGCGAAAGGACAGTTCTCTGGAAACACCATATATTTT	CASSLAKGQFSGNTIYF
once	TRBD2	TRBJ2-5	TRBV29-1	TGCAGCTCCCTTGGACTAGCGGGAGTCTGGGAGACCCAGTACTTC	CSSLGLAGVWETQYF
-	-	TRBJ2-7	TRBV11-1	TGTGCCAGCAGCTTAATGAGGAGCTCCTACGAGCAGTACTTC	CASSLMRSSYEQYF
-	-	TRBJ2-7	TRBV4-3	TGCGCCAGCAGCCAAGTATTTTTGGGCGAGCAGTACTTC	CASSQVFLGEQYF
-	TRBD1	TRBJ1-2	TRBV9	TGTGCCAGCAGCGTAGGCAACTTGAGGGACAGGGGGCTTTTTGGCTACACCTTC	CASSVGNLRDRGLFGYTF
-	-	TRBJ2-7	TRBV9	TGTGCCAGCAGCGCTGGGACACCCTACGAGCAGTACTTC	CASSAGTPYEQYF
-	-	TRBJ1-1	TRBV2	TGTGCCAGCAGGTCAGGGTTGACCCCCCGATACACTGAAGCTTTCTTT	CASRSGLTPRYTEAFF
-	-	TRBJ2-3	TRBV21-1	TGTGCCAGCAGCTCCCACAGGGGTACCCCGCAGTATTTT	CASSSHRGTPQYF
-	-	TRBJ1-2	TRBV15	TGTGCCACCACCACCGGGGGGAACTATGGCTACACCTTC	CATTTGGNYGYTF
-	-	TRBJ2-7	TRBV7-6	TGTGCCAGCAGCTCCGGGGGAGTCTCCTACGAGCAGTACTTC	CASSSGGVSYEQYF
-	TRBD1	TRBJ1-2	TRBV19	TGTGCCAGTAGGACAGGGGTTGGCTACACCTTC	CASRTGVGYTF
-	TRBD1	TRBJ1-1	TRBV2	TGTGCCAGCAGCCCTGGGGGGACAGTAGCTTTCTTT	CASSPGGTVAFF
-	TRBD2	TRBJ2-1	TRBV11-3	TGTGCCAGCAGCGCCCCTTTGGCGGGGGGGCCTGAGGAGCAGTTCTTC	CASSAPLAGGPEEQFF
-	-	TRBJ1-1	TRBV6-5	TGTGCCAGCACTGTGGAAGGGGTTGGAGCTGAAGCTTTCTTT	CASTVEGVGAEAFF
few	TRBD1	TRBJ2-2	TRBV5-1	TGCGCCAGCAGCTCCGGGACAGCGAACACCGGGGAGCTGTTTTTT	CASSSGTANTGELFF
-	-	TRBJ1-1	TRBV5-1	TGCGCCAGCAGCTTGGTCCGGGCGGGAACTGAAGCTTTCTTT	CASSLVRAGTEAFF
-	-	TRBJ2-1	TRBV4-2	TGTGCCAGCAGCCAAGTCGGCGACCACAATGAGCAGTTCTTC	CASSQVGDHNEQFF
-	-	TRBJ2-7	TRBV29-1	TGCAGCGTTGTTGGCGGCAGCTACGAGCAGTACTTC	CSVVGGSYEQYF